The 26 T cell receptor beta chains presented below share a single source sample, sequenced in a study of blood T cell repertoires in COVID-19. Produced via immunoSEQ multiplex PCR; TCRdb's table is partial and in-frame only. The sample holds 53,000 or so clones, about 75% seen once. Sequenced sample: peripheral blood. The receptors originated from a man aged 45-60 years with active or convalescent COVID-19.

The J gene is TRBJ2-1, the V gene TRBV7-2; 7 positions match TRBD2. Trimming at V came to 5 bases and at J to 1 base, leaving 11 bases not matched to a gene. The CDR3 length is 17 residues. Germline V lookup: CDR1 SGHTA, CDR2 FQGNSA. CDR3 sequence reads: CASSGIGRGGSYNEQFF. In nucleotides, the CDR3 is TGTGCCAGCAGCGGCATTGGGAGGGGCGGGTCCTACAATGAGCAGTTCTTC.

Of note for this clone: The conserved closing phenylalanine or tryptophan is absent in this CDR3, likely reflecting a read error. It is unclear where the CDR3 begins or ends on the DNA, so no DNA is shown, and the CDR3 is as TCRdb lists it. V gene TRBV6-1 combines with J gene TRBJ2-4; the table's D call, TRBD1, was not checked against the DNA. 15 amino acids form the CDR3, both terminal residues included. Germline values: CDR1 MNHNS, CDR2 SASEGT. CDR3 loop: CASSEGDRVYGPAAS.

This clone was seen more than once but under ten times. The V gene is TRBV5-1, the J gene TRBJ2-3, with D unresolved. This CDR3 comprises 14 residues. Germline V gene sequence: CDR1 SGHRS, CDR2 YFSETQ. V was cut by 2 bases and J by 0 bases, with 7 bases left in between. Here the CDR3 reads CASSLGVSTDTQYF. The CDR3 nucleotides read TGCGCCAGCAGCTTAGGAGTAAGCACAGATACGCAGTATTTT.

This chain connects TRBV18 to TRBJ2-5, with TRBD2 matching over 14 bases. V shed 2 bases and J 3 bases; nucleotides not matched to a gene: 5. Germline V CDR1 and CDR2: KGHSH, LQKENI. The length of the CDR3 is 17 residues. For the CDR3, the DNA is TGTGCCAGCTCACCAGGGACTAGCGGGAGCGGAGAAGAGACCCAGTACTTC. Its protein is CASSPGTSGSGEETQYF.

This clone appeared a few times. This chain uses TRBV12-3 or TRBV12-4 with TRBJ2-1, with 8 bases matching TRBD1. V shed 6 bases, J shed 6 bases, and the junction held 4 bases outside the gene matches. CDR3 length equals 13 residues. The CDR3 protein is CASRRTGTNEQFF. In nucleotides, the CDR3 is TGTGCCAGCAGACGGACAGGGACCAATGAGCAGTTCTTC.

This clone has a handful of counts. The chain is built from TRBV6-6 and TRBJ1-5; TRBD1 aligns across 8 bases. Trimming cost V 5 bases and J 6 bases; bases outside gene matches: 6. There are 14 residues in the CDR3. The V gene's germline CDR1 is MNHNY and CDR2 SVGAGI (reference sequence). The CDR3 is CASSKQGAVQPQHF. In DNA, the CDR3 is TGTGCCAGCAGTAAGCAGGGGGCGGTTCAGCCCCAGCATTTT.

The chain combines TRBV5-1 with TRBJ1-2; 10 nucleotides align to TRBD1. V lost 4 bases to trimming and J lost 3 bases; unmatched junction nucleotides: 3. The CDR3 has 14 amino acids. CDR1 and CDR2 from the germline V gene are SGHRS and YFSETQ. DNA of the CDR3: TGCGCCAGCAGCCTCGGACAGGGGGACTATGGCTACACCTTC. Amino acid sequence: CASSLGQGDYGYTF.

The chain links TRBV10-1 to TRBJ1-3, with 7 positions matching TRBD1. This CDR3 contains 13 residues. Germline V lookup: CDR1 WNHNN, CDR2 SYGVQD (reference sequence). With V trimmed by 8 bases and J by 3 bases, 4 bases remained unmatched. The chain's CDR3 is CASQRDSGNTIYF. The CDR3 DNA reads TGCGCCAGCCAAAGGGACAGTGGAAACACCATATATTTT.

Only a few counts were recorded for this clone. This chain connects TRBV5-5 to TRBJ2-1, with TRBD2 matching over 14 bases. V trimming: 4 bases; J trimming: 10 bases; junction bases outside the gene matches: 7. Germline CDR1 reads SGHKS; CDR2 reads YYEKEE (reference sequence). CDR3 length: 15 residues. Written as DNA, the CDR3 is TGTGCCAGCAGCCCCGGGACTAGCGGGAGAGGGGAGCAGTTCTTC. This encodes CASSPGTSGRGEQFF.

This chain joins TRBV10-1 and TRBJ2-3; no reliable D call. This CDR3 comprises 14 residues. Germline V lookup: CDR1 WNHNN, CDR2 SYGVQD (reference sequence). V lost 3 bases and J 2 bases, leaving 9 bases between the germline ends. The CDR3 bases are TGCGCCAGCAGTGAAGCAGCGAACACAGATACGCAGTATTTT. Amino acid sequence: CASSEAANTDTQYF.

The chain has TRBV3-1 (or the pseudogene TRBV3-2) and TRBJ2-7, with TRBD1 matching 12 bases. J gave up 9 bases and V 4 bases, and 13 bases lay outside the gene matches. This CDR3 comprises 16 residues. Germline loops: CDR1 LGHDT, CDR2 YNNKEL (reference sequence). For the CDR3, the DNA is TGTGCCAGCAGCCCGTACCCGGGACAGGGGGCGCAAGGGCAGTACTTC. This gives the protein CASSPYPGQGAQGQYF.

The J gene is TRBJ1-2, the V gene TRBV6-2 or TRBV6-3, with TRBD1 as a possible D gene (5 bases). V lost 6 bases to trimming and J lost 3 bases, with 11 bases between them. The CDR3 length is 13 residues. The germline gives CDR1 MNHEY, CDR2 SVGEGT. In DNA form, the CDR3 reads TGTGCCAGCAGCCCGGACACCGACTATGGCTACACCTTC. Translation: CASSPDTDYGYTF.

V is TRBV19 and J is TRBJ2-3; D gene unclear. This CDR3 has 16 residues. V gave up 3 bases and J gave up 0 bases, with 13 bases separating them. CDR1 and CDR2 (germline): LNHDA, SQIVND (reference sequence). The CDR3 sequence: CASSIRALTSTDTQYF. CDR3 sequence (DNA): TGTGCCAGTAGTATTCGCGCGTTAACTAGCACAGATACGCAGTATTTT.

The CDR3 region is CASSQVDRAADTQYF. CDR3 nucleotide sequence: TGTGCCAGCAGCCAAGTTGACAGGGCTGCAGATACGCAGTATTTT. The V call is TRBV3-1 (or the pseudogene TRBV3-2), the J call TRBJ2-3, with 7 bases that match TRBD1. Germline loops: CDR1 LGHDT, CDR2 YNNKEL (reference sequence). Trimming cost V 1 base and J 4 bases; bases outside gene matches: 5. The CDR3 is made up of 15 amino acids.

The CDR3 nucleotides are TGTGCCAGCAGCTTTGCGGGAGGGTATGACGAGCAGTACTTC. It translates to CASSFAGGYDEQYF. The J gene is TRBJ2-7, the V gene TRBV5-6; 9 bases are a match to TRBD2. The CDR3 is 14 amino acids. The germline V gene encodes CDR1 SGHDT and CDR2 YYEEEE. V dropped 2 bases and J dropped 5; count of bases not matched to a gene: 5.

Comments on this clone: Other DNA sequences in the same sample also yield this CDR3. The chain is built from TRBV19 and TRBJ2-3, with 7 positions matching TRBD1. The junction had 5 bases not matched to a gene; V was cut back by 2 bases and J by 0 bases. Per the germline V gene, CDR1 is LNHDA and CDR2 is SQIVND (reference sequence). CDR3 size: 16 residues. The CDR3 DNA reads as TGTGCCAGTAGTATAATAGGGACAGCTAGCACAGATACGCAGTATTTT. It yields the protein CASSIIGTASTDTQYF. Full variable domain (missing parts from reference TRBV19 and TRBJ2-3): DGGITQSPKYLFRKEGQNVTLSCEQNLNHDAMYWYRQDPGQGLRLIYYSQIVNDFQKGDIAEGYSVSREKKESFPLTVTSAQKNPTAFYLCASSIIGTASTDTQYFGPGTRLTVL.

The CDR3 DNA is TGCGCCCGCGGGGCGGGGGGGCTGAACACTGAAGCTTTCTTT. Translated, it gives CARGAGGLNTEAFF. The chain combines TRBV5-1 with TRBJ1-1; possible D gene TRBD1, 6 bases. The CDR3 spans 14 residues. Trimming took off 10 bases at V and 0 bases at J, with 16 bases between the two ends. Looked up from germline, CDR1 is SGHRS and CDR2 is YFSETQ.

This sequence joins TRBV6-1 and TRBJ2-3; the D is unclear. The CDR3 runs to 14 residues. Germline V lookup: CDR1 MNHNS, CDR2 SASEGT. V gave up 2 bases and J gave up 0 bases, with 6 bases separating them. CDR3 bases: TGTGCCAGCAGTGAACTTACTAGCACAGATACGCAGTATTTT. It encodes CASSELTSTDTQYF.

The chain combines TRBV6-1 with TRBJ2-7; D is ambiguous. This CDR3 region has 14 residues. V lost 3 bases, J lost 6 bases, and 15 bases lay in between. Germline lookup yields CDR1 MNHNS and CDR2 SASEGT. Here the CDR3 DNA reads TGTGCCAGCAGTGATCCACCCGAAACATCCGAGCAGTACTTC. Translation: CASSDPPETSEQYF.

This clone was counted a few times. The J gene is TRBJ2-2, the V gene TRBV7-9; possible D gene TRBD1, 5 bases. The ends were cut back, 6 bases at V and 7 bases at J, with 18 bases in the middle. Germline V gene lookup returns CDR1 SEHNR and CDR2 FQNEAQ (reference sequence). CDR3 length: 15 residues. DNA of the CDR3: TGTGCCAGCAGAGACAGTTCAAGCAAGGGCGGGGAGCTGTTTTTT. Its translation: CASRDSSSKGGELFF.

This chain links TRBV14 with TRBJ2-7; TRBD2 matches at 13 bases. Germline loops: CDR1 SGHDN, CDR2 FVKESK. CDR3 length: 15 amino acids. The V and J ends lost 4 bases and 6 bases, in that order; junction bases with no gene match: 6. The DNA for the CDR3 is TGTGCCAGCAGCCCTCGACTAGCGGGAGGAGGCGAGCAGTACTTC. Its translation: CASSPRLAGGGEQYF.

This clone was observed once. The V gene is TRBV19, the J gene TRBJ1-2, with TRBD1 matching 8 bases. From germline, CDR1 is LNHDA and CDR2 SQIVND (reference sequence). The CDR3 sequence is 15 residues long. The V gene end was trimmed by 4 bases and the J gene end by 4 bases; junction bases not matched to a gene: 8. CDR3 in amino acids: CASSTTGGQSYGYTF. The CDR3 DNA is TGTGCCAGTAGTACCACAGGGGGACAAAGCTATGGCTACACCTTC.

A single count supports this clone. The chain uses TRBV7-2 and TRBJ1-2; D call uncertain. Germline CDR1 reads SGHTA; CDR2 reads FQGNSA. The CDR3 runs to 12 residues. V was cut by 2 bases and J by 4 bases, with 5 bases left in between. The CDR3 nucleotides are TGTGCCAGCAGCTTAAACTCCTATGGCTACACCTTC. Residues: CASSLNSYGYTF. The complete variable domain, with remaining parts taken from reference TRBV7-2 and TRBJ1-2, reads GAGVSQSPSNKVTEKGKDVELRCDPISGHTALYWYRQSLGQGLEFLIYFQGNSAPDKSGLPSDRFSAERTGGSVSTLTIQRTQQEDSAVYLCASSLNSYGYTFGSGTRLTVV.

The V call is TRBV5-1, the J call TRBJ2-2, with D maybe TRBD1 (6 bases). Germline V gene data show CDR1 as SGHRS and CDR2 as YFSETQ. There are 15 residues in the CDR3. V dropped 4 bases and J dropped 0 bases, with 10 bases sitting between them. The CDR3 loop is CASSRDNTNTGELFF. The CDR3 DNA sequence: TGCGCCAGCAGCCGGGACAACACGAACACCGGGGAGCTGTTTTTT.

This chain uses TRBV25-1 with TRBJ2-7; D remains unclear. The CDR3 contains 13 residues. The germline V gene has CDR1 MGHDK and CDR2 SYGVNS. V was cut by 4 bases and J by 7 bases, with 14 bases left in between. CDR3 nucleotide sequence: TGTGCCAGCAGTGGTCTACAGTTAGGTGAGCAGTACTTC. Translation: CASSGLQLGEQYF.

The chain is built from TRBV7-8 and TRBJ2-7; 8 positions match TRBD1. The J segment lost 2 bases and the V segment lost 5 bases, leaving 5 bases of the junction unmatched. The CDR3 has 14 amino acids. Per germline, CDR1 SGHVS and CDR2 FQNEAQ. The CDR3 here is CASSTQGDPYEQYF. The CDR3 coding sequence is TGTGCCAGCAGCACACAGGGGGATCCCTACGAGCAGTACTTC. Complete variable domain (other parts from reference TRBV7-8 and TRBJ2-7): GAGVSQSPRYKVAKRGQDVALRCDPISGHVSLFWYQQALGQGPEFLTYFQNEAQLDKSGLPSDRFFAERPEGSVSTLKIQRTQQEDSAVYLCASSTQGDPYEQYFGPGTRLTVT.